This TCR beta chain was sequenced for a study of cytomegalovirus exposure and HLA in healthy donors. Study-wide points: It was likely that a cluster of highly shared sequence variants was a sequencing artifact. Most TCR sequences showed up rarely, but some public TCRs showed up in many donors. A later analysis revealed that TCR association rates differed between HLA loci, peaking at DRB1 and bottoming out at HLA-C. Among the most significant clusters, several appeared linked to common viral pathogens in a later analysis.

This CDR3 contains 14 residues. With 4 bases clipped from V and 9 bases from J, the junction kept 12 bases outside the gene matches. Germline V gene data show CDR1 as SQVTM and CDR2 as ANQGSEA. Researchers ran the PCR with 60 Vbeta and 13 Jbeta primers. The protocol was immunoSEQ multiplex PCR, while the TCRdb copy is restricted to in-frame clones and leaves out a portion. The sample holds about 130,000 clones; about 77% are singletons and the top ten take approximately 1.2%. Notes on this clone: The antigen remains undetermined.

The V call is TRBV29-1, the J call TRBJ1-2; 9 bases are shared with TRBD1. The clonotype was recovered from a man between 45 and 60 years old in good health and CMV-seronegative. Input material: PBMCs. CDR3 nucleotides: TGCAGCGTTGCAACAACAGGGGGCGGTGGAAGCTACACCTTC. This encodes CSVATTGGGGSYTF.